Listed below are T cell receptor beta chains from one sample, sequenced in a study of vaccination effects on CD4 cells after COVID-19. TCRdb's table, derived via immunoSEQ multiplex PCR, lists solely in-frame clones and lacks some. There are 20,000 to 25,000 clones in the sample; around 75% occur only once, and 15% to 20% lies in the top ten. These receptors' targets are unknown. The material sequenced was CD4+ T cells from PBMCs cultured with HCoV-NL63 spike peptides, taken before COVID-19 vaccination. These receptors were collected from a human donor who received a COVID-19 vaccine. CDR3s include the opening cysteine and the closing phenylalanine or tryptophan. The order of the fields is D gene, V gene, J gene, clone size, CDR3 protein, CDR3 DNA. The D gene is left open where the match is weak. Not every row has a clone size; where given, it reads once, few, many or a size class.

D: -; V: TRBV7-2; J: TRBJ1-2; size: few; CDR3: CASSLMTGLYGYTF; DNA: TGTGCCAGCAGCTTGATGACAGGCCTCTATGGCTACACCTTC
D: -; V: TRBV27; J: TRBJ1-4; size: -; CDR3: CASSLSGPGEKLFF; DNA: TGTGCCAGCAGTTTAAGTGGGCCTGGAGAAAAACTGTTTTTT
D: -; V: TRBV25-1; J: TRBJ2-1; size: -; CDR3: CASSEYGREQFF; DNA: TGTGCCAGCAGTGAATATGGACGGGAGCAGTTCTTC
D: -; V: TRBV5-1; J: TRBJ2-1; size: -; CDR3: CASKDQPSLDEQFF; DNA: TGCGCCAGCAAGGACCAACCATCTCTGGATGAGCAGTTCTTC
D: -; V: TRBV5-6; J: TRBJ2-1; size: once; CDR3: CASSQQGGRIYNEQFF; DNA: TGTGCCAGCAGCCAACAGGGGGGGCGAATCTACAATGAGCAGTTCTTC
D: TRBD1; V: TRBV29-1; J: TRBJ2-7; size: -; CDR3: CSVLSPGQGDEQYF; DNA: TGCAGCGTTCTTTCCCCGGGACAGGGCGACGAGCAGTACTTC
D: -; V: TRBV7-8; J: TRBJ1-1; size: -; CDR3: CASSLVVGEAFF; DNA: TGTGCCAGCAGTTTAGTGGTCGGGGAAGCTTTCTTT
D: -; V: TRBV19; J: TRBJ2-6; size: -; CDR3: CASSISGTGANVLTF; DNA: TGTGCCAGTAGTATATCGGGGACTGGGGCCAACGTCCTGACTTTC
D: TRBD1; V: TRBV18; J: TRBJ1-3; size: -; CDR3: CASSAGTGKGNTIYF; DNA: TGTGCCAGCTCAGCAGGGACAGGGAAAGGAAACACCATATATTTT
D: -; V: TRBV5-1; J: TRBJ1-1; size: -; CDR3: CASSVQAPRNTEAFF; DNA: TGCGCCAGCAGCGTACAGGCGCCGAGGAACACTGAAGCTTTCTTT
D: -; V: TRBV9; J: TRBJ1-3; size: -; CDR3: CASSPQGLAGNTIYF; DNA: TGTGCCAGCAGCCCCCAGGGGCTTGCTGGAAACACCATATATTTT
D: -; V: TRBV18; J: TRBJ2-7; size: -; CDR3: CASSLDIPPGYF; DNA: TGTGCCAGCTCACTGGACATCCCCCCGGGGTACTTC
D: TRBD2; V: TRBV6-6; J: TRBJ2-5; size: few; CDR3: CASSTGTSGETQYF; DNA: TGTGCCAGCAGTACTGGGACTAGTGGAGAGACCCAGTACTTC
D: TRBD1; V: TRBV6-2/TRBV6-3; J: TRBJ1-1; size: -; CDR3: CASSSTGANTEAFF; DNA: TGTGCCAGCAGTTCGACAGGGGCGAACACTGAAGCTTTCTTT
D: -; V: TRBV2; J: TRBJ1-2; size: -; CDR3: CASSRDGGGHGYTF; DNA: TGTGCCAGCAGCAGGGACGGAGGAGGGCATGGCTACACCTTC
D: -; V: TRBV27; J: TRBJ2-1; size: -; CDR3: CATARRLDEQFF; DNA: TGTGCCACAGCACGACGGCTCGATGAGCAGTTCTTC
D: -; V: TRBV29-1; J: TRBJ1-2; size: -; CDR3: CSVEAGGGYTF; DNA: TGCAGCGTTGAAGCGGGTGGCGGCTACACCTTC
D: -; V: TRBV9; J: TRBJ1-1; size: -; CDR3: CASSVDVRMNTEAFF; DNA: TGTGCCAGCAGCGTAGACGTCAGAATGAACACTGAAGCTTTCTTT
D: TRBD1; V: TRBV29-1; J: TRBJ2-3; size: -; CDR3: CSVAAGGTSTDTQYF; DNA: TGCAGCGTTGCGGCAGGGGGCACTAGCACAGATACGCAGTATTTT
D: TRBD1; V: TRBV30; J: TRBJ1-4; size: -; CDR3: CAWSRTGNEKLFF; DNA: TGTGCCTGGAGTAGGACAGGGAACGAAAAACTGTTTTTT
D: -; V: TRBV11-2; J: TRBJ1-1; size: few; CDR3: CAGALQGNTEAFF; DNA: TGTGCCGGGGCTCTCCAAGGGAACACTGAAGCTTTCTTT
D: -; V: TRBV9; J: TRBJ2-1; size: -; CDR3: CASSEGQGSTYNEQFF; DNA: TGTGCCAGCAGCGAGGGCCAGGGGTCGACCTACAATGAGCAGTTCTTC
D: -; V: TRBV3-1/TRBV3-2; J: TRBJ1-2; size: -; CDR3: CASSQDFRAIEGYTF; DNA: TGTGCCAGCAGCCAAGATTTCCGTGCCATAGAGGGCTACACCTTC
D: -; V: TRBV27; J: TRBJ1-1; size: -; CDR3: CASSPARGRNTEAFF; DNA: TGTGCCAGCAGTCCCGCCCGGGGGAGGAACACTGAAGCTTTCTTT
D: -; V: TRBV5-6; J: TRBJ1-1; size: -; CDR3: CASSLVMGTEAFF; DNA: TGTGCCAGCAGCTTGGTTATGGGAACTGAAGCTTTCTTT
D: TRBD2; V: TRBV3-1/TRBV3-2; J: TRBJ2-1; size: -; CDR3: CASSQENSGRGAQFF; DNA: TGTGCCAGCAGCCAAGAAAATAGCGGGAGGGGTGCGCAGTTCTTC
D: -; V: TRBV5-1; J: TRBJ2-5; size: -; CDR3: CASSPIRVQETQYF; DNA: TGCGCCAGCAGCCCCATACGAGTTCAAGAGACCCAGTACTTC